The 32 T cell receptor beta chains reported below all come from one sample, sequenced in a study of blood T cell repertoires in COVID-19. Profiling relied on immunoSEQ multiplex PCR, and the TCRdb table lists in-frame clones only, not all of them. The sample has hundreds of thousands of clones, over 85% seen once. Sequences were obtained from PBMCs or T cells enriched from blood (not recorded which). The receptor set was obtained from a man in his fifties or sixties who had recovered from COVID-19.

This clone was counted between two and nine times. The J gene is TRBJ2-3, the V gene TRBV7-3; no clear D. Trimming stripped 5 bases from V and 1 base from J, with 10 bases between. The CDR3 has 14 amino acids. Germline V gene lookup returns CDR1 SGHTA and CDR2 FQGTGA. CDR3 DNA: TGTGCCAGCAGCGCCATCGCGGGCACAGATACGCAGTATTTT. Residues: CASSAIAGTDTQYF. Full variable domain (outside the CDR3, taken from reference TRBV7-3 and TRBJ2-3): GAGVSQTPSNKVTEKGKYVELRCDPISGHTALYWYRQSLGQGPEFLIYFQGTGAADDSGLPNDRFFAVRPEGSVSTLKIQRTERGDSAVYLCASSAIAGTDTQYFGPGTRLTVL.

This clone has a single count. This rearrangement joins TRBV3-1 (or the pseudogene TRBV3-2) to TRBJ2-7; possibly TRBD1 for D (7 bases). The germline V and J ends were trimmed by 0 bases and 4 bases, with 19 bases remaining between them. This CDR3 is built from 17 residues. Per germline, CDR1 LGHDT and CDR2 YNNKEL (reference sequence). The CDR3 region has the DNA TGTGCCAGCAGCCAAGACGGTGGAGGGGGCTTCAGTTACGAGCAGTACTTC. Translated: CASSQDGGGGFSYEQYF.

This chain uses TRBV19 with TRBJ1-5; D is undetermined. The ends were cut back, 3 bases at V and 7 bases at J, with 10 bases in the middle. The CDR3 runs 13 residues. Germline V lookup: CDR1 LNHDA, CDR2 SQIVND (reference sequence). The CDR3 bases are TGTGCCAGTAGTATGCGGGTGGACCAGCCCCAGCATTTT. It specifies CASSMRVDQPQHF.

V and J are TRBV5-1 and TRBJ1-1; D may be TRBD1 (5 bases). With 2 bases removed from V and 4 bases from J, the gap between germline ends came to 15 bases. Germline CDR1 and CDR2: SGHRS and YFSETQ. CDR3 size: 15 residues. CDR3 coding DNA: TGCGCCAGCAGCTTAAGTGGGGATAGGGGCACTGAAGCTTTCTTT. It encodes CASSLSGDRGTEAFF.

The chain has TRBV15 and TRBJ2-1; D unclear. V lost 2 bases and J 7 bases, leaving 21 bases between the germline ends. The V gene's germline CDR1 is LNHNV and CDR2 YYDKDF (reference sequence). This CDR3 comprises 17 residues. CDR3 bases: TGTGCCACCAGCAGACCCACTCCTCAATTTTTCTCAAATGAGCAGTTCTTC. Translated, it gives CATSRPTPQFFSNEQFF.

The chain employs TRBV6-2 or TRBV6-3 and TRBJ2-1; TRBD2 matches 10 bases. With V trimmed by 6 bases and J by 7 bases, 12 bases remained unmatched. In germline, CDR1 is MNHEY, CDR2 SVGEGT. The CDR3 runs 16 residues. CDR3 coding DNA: TGTGCCAGCAGCAGGATAGCGGGGGGCCCACTTAATGAGCAGTTCTTC. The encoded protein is CASSRIAGGPLNEQFF.

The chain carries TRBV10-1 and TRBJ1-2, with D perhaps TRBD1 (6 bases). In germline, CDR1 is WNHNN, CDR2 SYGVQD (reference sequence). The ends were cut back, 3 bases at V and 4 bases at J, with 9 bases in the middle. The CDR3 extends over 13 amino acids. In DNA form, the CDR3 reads TGCGCCAGCAGTGAAAGCAGGGGCTATGGCTACACCTTC. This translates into CASSESRGYGYTF.

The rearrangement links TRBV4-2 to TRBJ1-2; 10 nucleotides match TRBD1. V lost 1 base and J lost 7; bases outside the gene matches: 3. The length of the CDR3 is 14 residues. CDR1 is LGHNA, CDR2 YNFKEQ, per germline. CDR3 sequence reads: CASSQGGQGTGYTF. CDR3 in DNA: TGTGCCAGCAGCCAAGGGGGACAGGGGACTGGCTACACCTTC.

CDR3 in amino acids: CASSFRTGGGRTEAFF. As DNA, the CDR3 is TGTGCCAGCAGTTTCAGGACAGGGGGCGGGAGGACTGAAGCTTTCTTT. This sequence joins TRBV27 and TRBJ1-1; 11 positions agree with TRBD1. Trimming took 3 bases from V and 5 from J; bases not matched to a gene: 8. Germline lookup yields CDR1 MNHEY and CDR2 SMNVEV (reference sequence). This CDR3 region has 16 residues.

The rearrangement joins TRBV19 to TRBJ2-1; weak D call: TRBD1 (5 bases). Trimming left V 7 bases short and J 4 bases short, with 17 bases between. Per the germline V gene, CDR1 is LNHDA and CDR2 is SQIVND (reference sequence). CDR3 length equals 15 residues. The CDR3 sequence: CASTPRRTTYNEQFF. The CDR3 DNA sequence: TGTGCCAGTACCCCCCGCCGGACAACTTACAATGAGCAGTTCTTC.

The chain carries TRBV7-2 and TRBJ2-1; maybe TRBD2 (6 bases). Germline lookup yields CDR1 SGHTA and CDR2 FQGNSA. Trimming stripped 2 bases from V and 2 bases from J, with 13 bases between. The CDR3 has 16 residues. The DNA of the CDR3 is TGTGCCAGCAGCTTATCGTGGAGACTAGCCTACAATGAGCAGTTCTTC. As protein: CASSLSWRLAYNEQFF. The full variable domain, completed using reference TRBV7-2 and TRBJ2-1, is GAGVSQSPSNKVTEKGKDVELRCDPISGHTALYWYRQSLGQGLEFLIYFQGNSAPDKSGLPSDRFSAERTGGSVSTLTIQRTQQEDSAVYLCASSLSWRLAYNEQFFGPGTRLTVL.

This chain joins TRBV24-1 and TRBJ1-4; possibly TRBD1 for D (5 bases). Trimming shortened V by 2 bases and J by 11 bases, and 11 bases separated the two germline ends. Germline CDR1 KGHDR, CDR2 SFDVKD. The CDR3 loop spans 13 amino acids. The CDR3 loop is CATSDYGGGKLFF. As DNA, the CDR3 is TGTGCCACCAGTGATTACGGTGGGGGGAAACTGTTTTTT.

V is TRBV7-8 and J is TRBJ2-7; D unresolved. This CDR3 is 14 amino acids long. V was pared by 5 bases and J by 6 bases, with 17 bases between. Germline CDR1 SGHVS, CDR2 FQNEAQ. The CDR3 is CASSRTTVIAEQYF. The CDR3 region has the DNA TGTGCCAGCAGCCGCACAACAGTGATCGCCGAGCAGTACTTC.

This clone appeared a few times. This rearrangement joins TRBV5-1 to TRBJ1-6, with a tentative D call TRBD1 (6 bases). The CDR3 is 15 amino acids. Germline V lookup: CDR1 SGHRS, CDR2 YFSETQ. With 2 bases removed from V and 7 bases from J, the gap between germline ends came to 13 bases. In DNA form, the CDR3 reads TGCGCCAGCAGCTTAACGGGACAATCAAATTCACCCCTCCACTTT. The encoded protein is CASSLTGQSNSPLHF. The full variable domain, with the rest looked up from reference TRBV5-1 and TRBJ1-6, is KAGVTQTPRYLIKTRGQQVTLSCSPISGHRSVSWYQQTPGQGLQFLFEYFSETQRNKGNFPGRFSGRQFSNSRSEMNVSTLELGDSALYLCASSLTGQSNSPLHFGNGTRLTVT.

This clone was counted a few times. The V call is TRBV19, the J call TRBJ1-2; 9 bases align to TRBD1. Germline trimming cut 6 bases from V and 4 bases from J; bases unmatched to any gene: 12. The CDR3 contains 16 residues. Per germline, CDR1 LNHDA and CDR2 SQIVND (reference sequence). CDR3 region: CASRLPGQGATYGYTF. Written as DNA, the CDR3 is TGTGCCAGTAGGCTTCCGGGACAGGGCGCAACCTATGGCTACACCTTC.

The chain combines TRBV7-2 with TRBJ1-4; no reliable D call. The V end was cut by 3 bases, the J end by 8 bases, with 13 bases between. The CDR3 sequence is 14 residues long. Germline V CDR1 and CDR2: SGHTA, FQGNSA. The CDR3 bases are TGTGCCAGCAGCTTGTGGCGCGGGGAGGAAAAACTGTTTTTT. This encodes CASSLWRGEEKLFF.

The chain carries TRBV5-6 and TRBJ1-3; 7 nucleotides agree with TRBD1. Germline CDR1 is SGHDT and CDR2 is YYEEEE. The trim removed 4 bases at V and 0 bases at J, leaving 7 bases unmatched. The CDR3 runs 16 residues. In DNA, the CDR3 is TGTGCCAGCAGCCAGGGACAGCGCCGCTCTGGAAACACCATATATTTT. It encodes CASSQGQRRSGNTIYF.

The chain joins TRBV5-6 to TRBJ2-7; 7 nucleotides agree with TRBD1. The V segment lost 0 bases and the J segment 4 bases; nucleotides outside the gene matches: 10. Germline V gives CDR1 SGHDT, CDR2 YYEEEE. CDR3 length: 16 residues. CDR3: CASSLAVGQWKYEQYF. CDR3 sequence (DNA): TGTGCCAGCAGCTTGGCTGTGGGACAGTGGAAATACGAGCAGTACTTC.

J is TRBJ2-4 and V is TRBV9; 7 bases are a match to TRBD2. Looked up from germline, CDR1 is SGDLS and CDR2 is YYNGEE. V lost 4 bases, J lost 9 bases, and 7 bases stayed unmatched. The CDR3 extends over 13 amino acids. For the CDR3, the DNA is TGTGCCAGCAGCAATGGACTAGTGAGCATTCAGTACTTC. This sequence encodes CASSNGLVSIQYF.

CDR3 sequence: CASTQNGELFF. CDR3 coding DNA: TGTGCCAGCACCCAAAACGGGGAGCTGTTTTTT. This chain uses TRBV11-2 with TRBJ2-2; no reliable D call. Trimming left V 7 bases short and J 7 bases short, with 7 bases between. CDR3 size: 11 residues. Per the germline V gene, CDR1 is SGHAT and CDR2 is FQNNGV.

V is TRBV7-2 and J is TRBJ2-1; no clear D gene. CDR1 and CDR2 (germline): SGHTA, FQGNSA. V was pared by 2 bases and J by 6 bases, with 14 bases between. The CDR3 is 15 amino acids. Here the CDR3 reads CASSLRFPISNEQFF. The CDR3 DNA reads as TGTGCCAGCAGCTTACGATTTCCCATTAGCAATGAGCAGTTCTTC.

CDR3 DNA sequence: TGTGCCAGCAGCCCATACGACAGGAGCTCCTACGAGCAGTACTTC. Protein product: CASSPYDRSSYEQYF. The rearrangement uses TRBV6-5 and TRBJ2-7, with TRBD1 as a possible D gene (6 bases). Germline V gives CDR1 MNHEY, CDR2 SVGAGI. Trimming cost V 6 bases and J 0 bases, with 15 bases left between them. The CDR3 is 15 residues long.

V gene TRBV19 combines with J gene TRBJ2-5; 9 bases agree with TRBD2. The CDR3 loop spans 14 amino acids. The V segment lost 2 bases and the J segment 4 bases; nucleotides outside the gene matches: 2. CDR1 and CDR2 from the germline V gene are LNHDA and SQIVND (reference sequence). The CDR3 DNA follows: TGTGCCAGTAGTATAAGTAGCGGGAGAGAGACCCAGTACTTC. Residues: CASSISSGRETQYF.

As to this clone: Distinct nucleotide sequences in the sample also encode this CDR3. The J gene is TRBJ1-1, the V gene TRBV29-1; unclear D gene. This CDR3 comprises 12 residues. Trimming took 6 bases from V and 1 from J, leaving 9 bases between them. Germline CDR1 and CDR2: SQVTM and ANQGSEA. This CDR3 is CSVGGGNTEAFF. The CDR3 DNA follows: TGCAGCGTGGGAGGAGGGAACACTGAAGCTTTCTTT.

CDR3 amino acids: CAWSDRGSYEQYF. In nucleotides, the CDR3 is TGTGCCTGGTCAGACAGGGGGTCCTACGAGCAGTACTTC. The genes are TRBV30 and TRBJ2-7; 9 positions agree with TRBD1. J gave up 1 base and V 5 bases, and 3 bases lay outside the gene matches. Germline CDR1 is GTSNPN and CDR2 is SVGIG (reference sequence). This CDR3 spans 13 amino acids.

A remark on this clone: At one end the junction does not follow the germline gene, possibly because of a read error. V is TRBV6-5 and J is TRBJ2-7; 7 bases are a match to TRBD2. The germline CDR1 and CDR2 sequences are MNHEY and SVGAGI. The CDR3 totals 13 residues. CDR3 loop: CASSYSSAAGTSF. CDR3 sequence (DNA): TGTGCCAGCAGTTACTCGAGCGCAGCGGGGACCTCCTTC.

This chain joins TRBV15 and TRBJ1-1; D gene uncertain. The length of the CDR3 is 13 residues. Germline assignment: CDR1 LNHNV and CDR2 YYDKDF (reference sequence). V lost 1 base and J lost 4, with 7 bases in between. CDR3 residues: CATSRGEITEAFF. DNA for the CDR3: TGTGCCACCAGCAGAGGCGAGATCACTGAAGCTTTCTTT.

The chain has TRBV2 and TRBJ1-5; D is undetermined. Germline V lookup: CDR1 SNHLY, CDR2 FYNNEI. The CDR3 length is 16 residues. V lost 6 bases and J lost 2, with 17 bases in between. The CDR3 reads CASREMGGGGNQPQHF. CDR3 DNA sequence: TGTGCCAGCAGAGAAATGGGAGGCGGCGGCAATCAGCCCCAGCATTTT.

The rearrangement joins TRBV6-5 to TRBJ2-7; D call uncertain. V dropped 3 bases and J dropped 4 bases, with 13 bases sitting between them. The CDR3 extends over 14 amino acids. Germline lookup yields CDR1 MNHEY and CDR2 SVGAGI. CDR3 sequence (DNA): TGTGCCAGCAGTTATCTCAGCGAGAATTACGAGCAGTACTTC. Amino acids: CASSYLSENYEQYF.

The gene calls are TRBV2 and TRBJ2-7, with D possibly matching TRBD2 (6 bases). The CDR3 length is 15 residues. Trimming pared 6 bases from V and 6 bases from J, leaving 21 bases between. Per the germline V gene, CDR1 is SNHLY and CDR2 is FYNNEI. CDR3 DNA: TGTGCCAGCAGCGCGACCGGGAGAAACGCAGGCGAGCAGTACTTC. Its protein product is CASSATGRNAGEQYF.

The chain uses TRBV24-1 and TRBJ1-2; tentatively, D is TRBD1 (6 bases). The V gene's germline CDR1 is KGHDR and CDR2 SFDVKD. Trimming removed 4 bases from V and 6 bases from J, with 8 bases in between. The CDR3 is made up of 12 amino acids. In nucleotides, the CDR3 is TGTGCCACCAGTGAAGGGGGTAATGGCTACACCTTC. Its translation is CATSEGGNGYTF.

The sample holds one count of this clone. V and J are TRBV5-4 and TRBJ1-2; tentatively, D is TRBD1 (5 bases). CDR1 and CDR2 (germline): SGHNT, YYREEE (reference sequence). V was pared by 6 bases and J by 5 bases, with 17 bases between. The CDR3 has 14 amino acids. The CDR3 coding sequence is TGTGCCAGCACCGTGGGGGGGTCGGGGTATGGCTACACCTTC. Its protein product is CASTVGGSGYGYTF.